This entry concerns a single T cell receptor beta chain. The antigen is unknown. Amplification targeted TCR beta CDR3 regions from RNA transcripts. The study used the HTBI primer set for a first-round RT-PCR of the TCR CDR3. TCRdb redid the calling of the multiplex PCR reads with MiXCR, one entry per CDR3 protein. The sample includes roughly 200,000 distinct CDR3 sequences, approximately 20% of them seen just once. Stable Graves' hyperthyroidism meant no ophthalmopathy progression within 18 months. Diagnoses used clinical symptoms, serum thyroxine and TRAb, thyroid ultrasound and orbital computed tomography. The source of the PBMCs was over 8.5 ml of fresh peripheral blood. The entry originates in a study of T cells in Graves' hyperthyroidism and ophthalmopathy. V gave up 5 bases and J gave up 2 bases, with 16 bases separating them. Germline V gene data show CDR1 as SGHTA and CDR2 as FQGNSA. The CDR3 loop spans 15 amino acids.

Findings and limits, study-wide: Model predictions of ophthalmopathy came a median around 6.5 months before onset.

The chain combines TRBV7-2 with TRBJ2-7, with D tentatively TRBD1 or TRBD2 (5 bases each). Material for sequencing was blood. This TCR was recovered from a man in his forties with Graves' hyperthyroidism. In nucleotides, the CDR3 is TGTGCCAGCAGCGGACACCGGGACGGAGCCTACGAGCAGTACTTC. Its translation: CASSGHRDGAYEQYF.